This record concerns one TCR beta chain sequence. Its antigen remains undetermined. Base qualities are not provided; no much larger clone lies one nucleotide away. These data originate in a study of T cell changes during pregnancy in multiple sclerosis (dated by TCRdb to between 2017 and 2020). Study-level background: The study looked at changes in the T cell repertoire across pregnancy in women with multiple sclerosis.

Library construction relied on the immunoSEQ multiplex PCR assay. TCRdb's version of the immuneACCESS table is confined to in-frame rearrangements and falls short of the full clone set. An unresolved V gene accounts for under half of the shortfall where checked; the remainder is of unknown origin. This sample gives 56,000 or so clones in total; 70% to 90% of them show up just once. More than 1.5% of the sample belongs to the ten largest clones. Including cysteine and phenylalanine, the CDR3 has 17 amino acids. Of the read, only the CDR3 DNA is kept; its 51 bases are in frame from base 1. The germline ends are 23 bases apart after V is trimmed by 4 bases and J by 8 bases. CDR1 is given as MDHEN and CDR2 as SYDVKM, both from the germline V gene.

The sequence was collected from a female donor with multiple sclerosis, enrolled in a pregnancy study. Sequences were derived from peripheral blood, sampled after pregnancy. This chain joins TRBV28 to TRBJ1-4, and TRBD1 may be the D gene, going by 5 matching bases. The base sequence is TGTGCCAGCAGTTCCCTGGTCGGTGAGGGACTAGGGGAAAAACTGTTTTTT. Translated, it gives CASSSLVGEGLGEKLFF.